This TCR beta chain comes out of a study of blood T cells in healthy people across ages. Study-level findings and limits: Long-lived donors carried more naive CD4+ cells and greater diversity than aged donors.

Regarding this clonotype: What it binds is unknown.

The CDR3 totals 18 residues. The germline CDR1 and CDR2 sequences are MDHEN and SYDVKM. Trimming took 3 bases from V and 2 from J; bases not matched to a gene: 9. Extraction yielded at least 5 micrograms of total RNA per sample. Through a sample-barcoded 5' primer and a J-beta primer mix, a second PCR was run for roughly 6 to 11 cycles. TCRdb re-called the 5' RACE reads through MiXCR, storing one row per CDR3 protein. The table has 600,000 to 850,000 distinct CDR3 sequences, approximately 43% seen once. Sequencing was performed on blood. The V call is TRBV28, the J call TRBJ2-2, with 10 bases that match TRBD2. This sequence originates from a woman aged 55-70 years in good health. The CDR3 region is CASSFGRGLAANTGELFF. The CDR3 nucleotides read TGTGCCAGCAGTTTCGGGAGAGGACTAGCGGCTAACACCGGGGAGCTGTTTTTT.